The present TCR beta chain was sequenced within a study of T-cell reconstitution after alpha-beta-depleted transplantation in children. Germline V lookup: CDR1 SGHTA, CDR2 FQGNSA. With 1 base removed from V and 7 bases from J, the gap between germline ends came to 14 bases. This CDR3 spans 14 amino acids. The authors prepared the TCRbeta library with unique molecular identifiers. TCRdb used MiXCR to reprocess the PCR reads, holding one entry per CDR3 protein. The profile shows approximately 490,000 distinct CDR3 sequences, about 11% of them singletons. The TCR comes from a child under 10 years old with inherited bone marrow failure, due to receive a stem cell transplant. The chain employs TRBV7-2 and TRBJ2-7; maybe TRBD1 (5 bases). The source material was PBMCs, sampled before TCRalphabeta/CD19-depleted stem cell transplant. Here the CDR3 DNA reads TGTGCCAGCAGCTTAGGATCTAGGACACTAGAGCAGTACTTC. It translates to CASSLGSRTLEQYF.